The 3 T cell receptor beta chains listed next were all sequenced from one sample in a study of Graves' ophthalmopathy and Graves' hyperthyroidism. Using RNA transcripts, the TCR beta CDR3 regions were amplified. HTBI-primed first-round RT-PCR preceded second-round multiplex PCR. TCRdb called the multiplex PCR reads again in MiXCR, with one record for every CDR3 protein. The sample shows roughly 480,000 distinct CDR3 sequences, about 15% of them seen only once. The specimen sequenced was blood. These receptors originate from a woman in her twenties or thirties with Graves' ophthalmopathy.

A note on this clonotype: With a much larger clone just one base away, this may be a read error. The chain combines TRBV20-1 with TRBJ2-1, with a tentative D call TRBD2 (6 bases). CDR1 is DFQATT and CDR2 is SNEGSKA in the germline V gene (reference sequence). The CDR3 runs to 17 residues. CDR3 in amino acids: CSSRDPGTYSSYNEQFF. In DNA form, the CDR3 reads TGCAGTTCTAGAGACCCCGGGACTTATAGCTCCTACAATGAGCAGTTCTTC.

This clonotype has a handful of counts. V gene TRBV6-1 combines with J gene TRBJ2-7, with D maybe TRBD2 (5 bases). This CDR3 has 15 amino acids. V lost 5 bases, J lost 0 bases, and 14 bases lay in between. CDR1 and CDR2 from the germline V gene are MNHNS and SASEGT. The CDR3 sequence: CASSMVASSSYEQYF. CDR3 DNA sequence: TGTGCCAGCAGTATGGTAGCGTCGAGCTCCTACGAGCAGTACTTC.

This clonotype was seen many times. V and J are TRBV7-2 and TRBJ1-2; TRBD1 matches at 7 bases. The V gene's germline CDR1 is SGHTA and CDR2 FQGNSA. This CDR3 comprises 14 residues. Unmatched junction bases numbered 11, after V lost 5 bases and J lost 8 bases. CDR3 coding DNA: TGTGCCAGCAGCCTACGGACAGGTTACGAAGGCTACACCTTC. Encoded protein: CASSLRTGYEGYTF.